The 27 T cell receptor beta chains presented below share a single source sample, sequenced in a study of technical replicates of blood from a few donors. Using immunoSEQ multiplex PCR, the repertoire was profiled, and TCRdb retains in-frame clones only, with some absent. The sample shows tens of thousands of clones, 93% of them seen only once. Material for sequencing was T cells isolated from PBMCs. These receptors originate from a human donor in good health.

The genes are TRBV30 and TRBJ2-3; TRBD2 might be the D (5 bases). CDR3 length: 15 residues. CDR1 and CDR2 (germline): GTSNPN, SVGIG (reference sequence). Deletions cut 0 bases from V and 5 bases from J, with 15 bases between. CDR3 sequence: CAWSVQSGILDTQYF. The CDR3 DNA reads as TGTGCCTGGAGTGTACAGTCGGGGATTTTAGATACGCAGTATTTT.

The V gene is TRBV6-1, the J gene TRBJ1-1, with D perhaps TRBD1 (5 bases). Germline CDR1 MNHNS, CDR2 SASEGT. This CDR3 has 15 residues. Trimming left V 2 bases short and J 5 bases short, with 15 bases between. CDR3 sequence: CASSENAGWETEAFF. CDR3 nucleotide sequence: TGTGCCAGCAGTGAAAACGCAGGGTGGGAAACTGAAGCTTTCTTT.

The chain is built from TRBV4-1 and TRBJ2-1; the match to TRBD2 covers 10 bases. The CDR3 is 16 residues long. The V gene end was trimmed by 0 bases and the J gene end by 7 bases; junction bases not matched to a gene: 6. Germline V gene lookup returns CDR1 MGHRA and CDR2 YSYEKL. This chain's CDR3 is CASSQDSSGRGNEQFF. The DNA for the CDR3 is TGCGCCAGCAGCCAAGATTCTAGCGGGAGAGGGAATGAGCAGTTCTTC.

The CDR3 sequence is CAITDTSGGTNTGELFF. CDR3 sequence (DNA): TGTGCCATCACCGATACTAGCGGGGGCACGAACACCGGGGAGCTGTTTTTT. The chain carries TRBV10-3 and TRBJ2-2; 11 bases align to TRBD2. The CDR3 contains 17 residues. Germline V gene lookup returns CDR1 ENHRY and CDR2 SYGVKD. Trimming cost V 7 bases and J 0 bases; bases outside gene matches: 7.

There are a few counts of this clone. The CDR3 here is CASSSSGGLYGYTF. The CDR3 region has the DNA TGCGCCAGCAGCTCCTCAGGGGGCCTCTATGGCTACACCTTC. The chain carries TRBV5-1 and TRBJ1-2; 8 nucleotides match TRBD1. The V segment lost 3 bases and the J segment 4 bases; nucleotides outside the gene matches: 5. The V gene's germline CDR1 is SGHRS and CDR2 YFSETQ. The CDR3 covers 14 residues.

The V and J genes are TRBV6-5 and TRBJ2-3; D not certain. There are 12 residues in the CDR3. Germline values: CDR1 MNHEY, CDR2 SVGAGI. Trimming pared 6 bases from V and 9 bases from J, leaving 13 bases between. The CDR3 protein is CASRGSDLTQYF. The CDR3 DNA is TGTGCCAGCAGGGGCTCAGATCTCACGCAGTATTTT.

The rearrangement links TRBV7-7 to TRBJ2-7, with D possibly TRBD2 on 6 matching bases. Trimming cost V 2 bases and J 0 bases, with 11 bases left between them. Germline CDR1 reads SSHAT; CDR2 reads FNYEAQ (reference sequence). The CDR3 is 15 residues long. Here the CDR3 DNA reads TGTGCCAGCAGCTTAAGGGACTCTAGCTCCTACGAGCAGTACTTC. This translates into CASSLRDSSSYEQYF.

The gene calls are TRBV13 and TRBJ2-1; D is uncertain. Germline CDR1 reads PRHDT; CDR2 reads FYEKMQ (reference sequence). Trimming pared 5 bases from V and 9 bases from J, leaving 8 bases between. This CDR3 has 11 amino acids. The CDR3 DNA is TGTGCCAGCAGCCTCGGTCCTGAGCAGTTCTTC. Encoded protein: CASSLGPEQFF.

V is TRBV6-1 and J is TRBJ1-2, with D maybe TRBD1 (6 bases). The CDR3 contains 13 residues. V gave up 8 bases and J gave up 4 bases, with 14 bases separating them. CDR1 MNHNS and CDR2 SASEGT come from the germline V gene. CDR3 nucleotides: TGTGCCAGCTCCGGACAGCAGGGCTATGGCTACACCTTC. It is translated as CASSGQQGYGYTF.

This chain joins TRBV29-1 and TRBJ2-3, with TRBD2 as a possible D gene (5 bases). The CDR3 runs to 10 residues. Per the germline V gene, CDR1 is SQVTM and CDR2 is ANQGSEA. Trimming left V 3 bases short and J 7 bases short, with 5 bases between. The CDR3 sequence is CSVDGNTQYF. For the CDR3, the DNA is TGCAGCGTTGACGGGAATACGCAGTATTTT.

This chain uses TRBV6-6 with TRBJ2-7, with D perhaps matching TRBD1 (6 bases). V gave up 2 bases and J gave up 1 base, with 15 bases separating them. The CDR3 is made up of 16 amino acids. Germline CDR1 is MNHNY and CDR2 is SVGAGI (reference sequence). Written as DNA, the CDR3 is TGTGCCAGCAGTTACCCCCCGGGACAAGGATCCTACGAGCAGTACTTC. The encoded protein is CASSYPPGQGSYEQYF.

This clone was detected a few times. Here the CDR3 DNA reads TGTGCCAGCAGCTCTTTGGAAATAGGACACCATCCTCCGAAGTCTGAAGCTTTCTTT. Amino acid sequence: CASSSLEIGHHPPKSEAFF. The chain links TRBV6-4 to TRBJ1-1; perhaps TRBD1 as D (5 bases). V lost 6 bases and J lost 6, with 32 bases in between. The germline gives CDR1 MRHNA, CDR2 SNTAGT. The CDR3 covers 19 residues.

The CDR3 protein is CASSHSNQPQHF. The CDR3 nucleotides read TGTGCCAGTAGCCATAGCAATCAGCCCCAGCATTTT. The chain is built from TRBV19 and TRBJ1-5; D ambiguous. CDR1 and CDR2 from the germline V gene are LNHDA and SQIVND (reference sequence). The V gene lost 6 bases and the J gene lost 0 bases, with 3 bases spanning the gap. The CDR3 has 12 amino acids.

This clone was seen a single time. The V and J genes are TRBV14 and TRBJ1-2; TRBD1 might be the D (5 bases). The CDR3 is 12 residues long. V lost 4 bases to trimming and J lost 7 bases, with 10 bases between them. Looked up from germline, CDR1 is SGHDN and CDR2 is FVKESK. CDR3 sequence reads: CASSPTTAGYTF. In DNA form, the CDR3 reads TGTGCCAGCAGCCCCACGACAGCTGGCTACACCTTC.

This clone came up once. CDR3 sequence: CASSDQLAGDTDTQYF. As DNA, the CDR3 is TGCGCCAGCAGTGATCAGCTAGCGGGGGACACAGATACGCAGTATTTT. The chain is built from TRBV10-2 and TRBJ2-3; the match to TRBD2 covers 10 bases. V was clipped by 3 bases and J by 2 bases; unmatched bases: 5. The CDR3 is 16 amino acids. CDR1 is WSHSY, CDR2 SAAADI, per germline.

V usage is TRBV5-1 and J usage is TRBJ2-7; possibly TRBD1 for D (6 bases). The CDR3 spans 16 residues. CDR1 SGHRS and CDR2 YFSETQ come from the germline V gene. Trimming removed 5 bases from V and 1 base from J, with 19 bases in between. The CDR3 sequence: CASSAVPGTSSYEQYF. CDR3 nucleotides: TGCGCCAGCAGTGCGGTTCCGGGGACATCGTCCTACGAGCAGTACTTC.

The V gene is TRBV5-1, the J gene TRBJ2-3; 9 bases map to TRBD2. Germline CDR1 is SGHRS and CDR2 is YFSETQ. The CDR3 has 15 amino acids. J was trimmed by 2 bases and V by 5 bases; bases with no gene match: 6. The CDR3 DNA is TGCGCCAGCAGTTATAGCGGGGGCCCCACAGATACGCAGTATTTT. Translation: CASSYSGGPTDTQYF.

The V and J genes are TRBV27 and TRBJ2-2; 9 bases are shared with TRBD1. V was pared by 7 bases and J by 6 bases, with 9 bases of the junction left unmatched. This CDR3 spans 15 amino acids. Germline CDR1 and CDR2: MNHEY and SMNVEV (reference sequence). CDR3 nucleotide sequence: TGTGCCAGCAAACCGGGACAGGGTAGGGCCGGGGAGCTGTTTTTT. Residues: CASKPGQGRAGELFF.

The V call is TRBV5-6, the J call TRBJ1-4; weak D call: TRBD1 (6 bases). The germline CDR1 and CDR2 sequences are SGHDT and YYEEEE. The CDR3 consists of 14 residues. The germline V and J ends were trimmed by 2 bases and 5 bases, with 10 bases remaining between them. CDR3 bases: TGTGCCAGCAGCTTCCGGGACATAAATGAAAAACTGTTTTTT. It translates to CASSFRDINEKLFF.

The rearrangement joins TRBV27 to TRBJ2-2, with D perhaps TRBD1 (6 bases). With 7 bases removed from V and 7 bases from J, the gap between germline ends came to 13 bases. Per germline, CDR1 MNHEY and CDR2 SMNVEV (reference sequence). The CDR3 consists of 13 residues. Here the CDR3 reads CASKTGQNGELFF. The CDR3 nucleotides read TGTGCCAGCAAAACGGGACAAAACGGGGAGCTGTTTTTT.

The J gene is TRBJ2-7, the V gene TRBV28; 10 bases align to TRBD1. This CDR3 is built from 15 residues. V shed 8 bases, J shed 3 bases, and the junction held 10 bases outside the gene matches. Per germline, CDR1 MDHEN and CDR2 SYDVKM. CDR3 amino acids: CASSPGQGTGYEQYF. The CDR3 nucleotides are TGTGCCAGCTCGCCGGGACAGGGGACCGGCTACGAGCAGTACTTC.

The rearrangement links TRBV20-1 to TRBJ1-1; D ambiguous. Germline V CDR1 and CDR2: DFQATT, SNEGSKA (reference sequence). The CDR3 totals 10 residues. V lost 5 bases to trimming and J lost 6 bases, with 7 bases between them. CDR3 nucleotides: TGCAGTGCTTCCCTCGCTGAAGCTTTCTTT. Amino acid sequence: CSASLAEAFF.

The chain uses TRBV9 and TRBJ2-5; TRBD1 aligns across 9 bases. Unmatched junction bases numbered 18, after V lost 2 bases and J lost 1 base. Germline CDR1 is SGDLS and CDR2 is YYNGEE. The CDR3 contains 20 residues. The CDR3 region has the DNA TGTGCCAGCAGCGTGTCTACAGGGGGCCCTTTTTTTAGATCCCAAGAGACCCAGTACTTC. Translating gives CASSVSTGGPFFRSQETQYF.

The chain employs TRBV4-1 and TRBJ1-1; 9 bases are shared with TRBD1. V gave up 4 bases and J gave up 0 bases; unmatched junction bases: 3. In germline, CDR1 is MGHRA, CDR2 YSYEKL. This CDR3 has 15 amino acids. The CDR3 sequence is CASSPGQGMNTEAFF. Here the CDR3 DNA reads TGCGCCAGCAGCCCGGGACAGGGAATGAACACTGAAGCTTTCTTT.

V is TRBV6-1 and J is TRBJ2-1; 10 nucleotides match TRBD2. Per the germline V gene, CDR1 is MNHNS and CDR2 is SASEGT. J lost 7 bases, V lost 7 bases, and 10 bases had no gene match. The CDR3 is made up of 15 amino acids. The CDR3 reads CASIPRLAGGNEQFF. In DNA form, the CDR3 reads TGTGCCAGCATCCCTCGATTAGCGGGAGGTAATGAGCAGTTCTTC.

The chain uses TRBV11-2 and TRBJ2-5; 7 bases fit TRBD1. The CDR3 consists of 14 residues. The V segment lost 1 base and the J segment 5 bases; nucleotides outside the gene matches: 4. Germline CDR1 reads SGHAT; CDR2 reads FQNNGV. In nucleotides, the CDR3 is TGTGCCAGCAGCTTAGGGCCGGGACAGGAGACCCAGTACTTC. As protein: CASSLGPGQETQYF.

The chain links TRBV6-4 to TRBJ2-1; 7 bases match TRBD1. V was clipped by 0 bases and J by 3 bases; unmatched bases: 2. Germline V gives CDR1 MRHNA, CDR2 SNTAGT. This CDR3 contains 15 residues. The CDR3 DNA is TGTGCCAGCAGTGACTCTGCAGGGGGCTACAATGAGCAGTTCTTC. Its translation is CASSDSAGGYNEQFF.